A selection of T cell receptor beta chains follows, all from one sample in a study of blood T cell repertoires in COVID-19. The protocol was immunoSEQ multiplex PCR, while the TCRdb copy is restricted to in-frame clones and leaves out a portion. The sample carries over 200,000 clones, 87% recorded once. Sequencing input: peripheral blood. The receptors were gathered from a woman aged 18-29 years who had recovered from COVID-19. Both conserved end residues are part of each CDR3. The D gene is left open where the match is weak. Not every row has a clone size; where given, it reads once, few, many or a size class.

v_call	d_call	j_call	clone_size	cdr3_aa	cdr3_nt
TRBV5-1	TRBD1	TRBJ1-1	.	CASSSRQGDLMNTEAFF	TGCGCCAGCAGCTCCCGACAGGGGGATTTGATGAACACTGAAGCTTTCTTT
TRBV5-8	.	TRBJ1-2	once	CASSQAEEYGYTF	TGTGCCAGCAGCCAAGCGGAGGAATATGGCTACACCTTC
TRBV4-2	TRBD2	TRBJ2-7	.	CASSQDQSSGSYEQYF	TGTGCCAGCAGCCAAGATCAGTCTAGCGGGAGCTACGAGCAGTACTTC
TRBV27	.	TRBJ2-7	.	CASSLYLVGPTEGYEQYF	TGTGCCAGCAGTTTATATCTGGTAGGACCCACCGAGGGCTACGAGCAGTACTTC
TRBV29-1	.	TRBJ1-1	once	CSAGSGPDTEAFF	TGCAGCGCGGGAAGCGGCCCGGACACTGAAGCTTTCTTT
TRBV5-1	TRBD1	TRBJ2-7	.	CASRWTGEFYEQYF	TGCGCCAGCAGATGGACAGGGGAATTCTACGAGCAGTACTTC
TRBV9	TRBD1	TRBJ1-5	few	CASSAEDREQPQHF	TGTGCCAGCAGCGCAGAGGACAGGGAGCAGCCCCAGCATTTT
TRBV6-6	TRBD2	TRBJ2-1	few	CASSPGTRSNEQFF	TGTGCCAGCAGTCCTGGGACTAGATCAAATGAGCAGTTCTTC
TRBV4-3	TRBD2	TRBJ2-7	.	CASSPQWASGASSYEQYF	TGCGCCAGCAGCCCCCAGTGGGCTAGCGGGGCCAGCTCCTACGAGCAGTACTTC
TRBV19	.	TRBJ2-1	.	CASSGGLYNEQFF	TGTGCCAGTTCCGGCGGGCTTTACAATGAGCAGTTCTTC
TRBV3-1/TRBV3-2	.	TRBJ2-6	.	CASSHTGLRSSGANVLTF	TGTGCCAGCAGCCACACAGGGTTGCGGAGCTCTGGGGCCAACGTCCTGACTTTC
TRBV7-2	.	TRBJ2-2	.	CASSRTGGELFF	TGTGCCAGCAGCCGCACAGGGGGGGAGCTGTTTTTT
TRBV5-1	.	TRBJ1-2	.	CASSLGTESWGYTF	TGCGCCAGCAGCTTGGGGACAGAGTCTTGGGGCTACACCTTC
TRBV30	TRBD1	TRBJ1-1	.	CAWSVHGGQVNTEAFF	TGTGCCTGGAGTGTACACGGGGGACAGGTGAACACTGAAGCTTTCTTT
TRBV13	.	TRBJ2-1	.	CASSLFEGEGMDEQFF	TGTGCCAGCAGCTTATTCGAGGGGGAGGGCATGGATGAGCAGTTCTTC
TRBV25-1	TRBD2	TRBJ2-4	.	CASSDGGENIQYF	TGTGCCAGCAGTGACGGGGGGGAAAACATTCAGTACTTC
TRBV11-1	.	TRBJ1-2	.	CASSLRWGDYGYTF	TGTGCCAGCAGCTTACGGTGGGGCGACTATGGCTACACCTTC
TRBV14	.	TRBJ2-1	.	CASSQPGLSSYNEQFF	TGTGCCAGCAGCCAACCGGGTTTAAGCTCCTACAATGAGCAGTTCTTC
TRBV27	.	TRBJ1-2	.	CASSLSAGSGYTF	TGTGCCAGCAGTTTATCGGCGGGGTCTGGCTACACCTTC
TRBV5-1	.	TRBJ2-7	once	CASRPPGVGEQYF	TGCGCCAGCAGGCCCCCGGGAGTGGGCGAGCAGTACTTC
TRBV2	TRBD1	TRBJ2-5	.	CASVRDPRGETQYF	TGTGCCAGCGTCCGGGACCCCAGGGGGGAGACCCAGTACTTC
TRBV3-1/TRBV3-2	TRBD2	TRBJ2-7	once	CASSQAQREFYEQYF	TGTGCCAGCAGCCAAGCCCAGCGGGAGTTCTACGAGCAGTACTTC
TRBV2	TRBD2	TRBJ2-1	.	CASSGLGGRASYNEQFF	TGTGCCAGCAGTGGGCTTGGCGGGAGGGCGTCCTACAATGAGCAGTTCTTC
TRBV4-3	TRBD1	TRBJ1-2	.	CASSQDDRGRIGYTF	TGCGCCAGCAGCCAAGACGACAGGGGGCGAATTGGCTACACCTTC
TRBV29-1	TRBD2	TRBJ2-1	.	CSVGAIGGTQREGYREQFF	TGCAGCGTTGGGGCCATCGGGGGCACCCAGCGGGAGGGTTATAGAGAGCAGTTCTTC
TRBV3-1/TRBV3-2	TRBD1	TRBJ2-7	.	CASSPKDRVYEQYF	TGTGCCAGCAGCCCAAAAGACAGGGTCTACGAGCAGTACTTC
TRBV14	TRBD2	TRBJ2-7	.	CASSIRAGSSYEQYF	TGTGCCAGCAGCATCAGAGCGGGAAGCTCCTACGAGCAGTACTTC
TRBV10-3	.	TRBJ2-7	.	CATSMSGLSYEQYF	TGTGCCACCTCGATGTCAGGGTTATCCTACGAGCAGTACTTC
TRBV18	.	TRBJ2-5	once	CASSPLQETQYF	TGTGCCAGCTCACCCCTCCAAGAGACCCAGTACTTC
TRBV30	TRBD2	TRBJ2-3	once	CAWSITGTSGDTQYF	TGTGCCTGGAGTATCACCGGGACTAGCGGAGATACGCAGTATTTT
TRBV27	.	TRBJ2-7	.	CASSFWPVKSYEQYF	TGTGCCAGCAGTTTTTGGCCAGTAAAATCCTACGAGCAGTACTTC
TRBV3-1/TRBV3-2	TRBD1	TRBJ2-3	once	CASSTGQGVGGADTQYF	TGTGCCAGCAGTACGGGACAGGGGGTCGGTGGGGCAGATACGCAGTATTTT
TRBV7-9	TRBD1	TRBJ2-7	.	CASSLEQGNYEQYF	TGTGCCAGCAGCTTAGAACAGGGGAATTACGAGCAGTACTTC
TRBV10-1	TRBD1	TRBJ2-2	.	CATGEGGASGELFF	TGCGCCACTGGAGAAGGGGGCGCGTCCGGGGAGCTGTTTTTT
TRBV27	TRBD1	TRBJ1-1	.	CASSSGGTEAFF	TGTGCCAGCAGTTCAGGGGGAACTGAAGCTTTCTTT
TRBV7-2	.	TRBJ2-3	.	CASSLNGIGDTQYF	TGTGCCAGCAGCTTAAACGGGATTGGAGATACGCAGTATTTT
TRBV7-3	TRBD1	TRBJ2-2	.	CASSHWDRGTGELFF	TGTGCCAGCAGCCACTGGGACAGGGGGACCGGGGAGCTGTTTTTT
TRBV9	TRBD1	TRBJ1-2	.	CASSVGTGVFGYTF	TGTGCCAGCAGCGTCGGGACAGGGGTGTTTGGCTACACCTTC
TRBV27	TRBD1	TRBJ2-3	.	CASSFSGGADTQYF	TGTGCCAGCAGTTTCTCAGGGGGCGCGGATACGCAGTATTTT
TRBV27	TRBD2	TRBJ2-1	.	CASSSRLAGESYNEQFF	TGTGCCAGCAGTTCCCGGCTAGCGGGAGAATCCTACAATGAGCAGTTCTTC
TRBV5-6	.	TRBJ1-2	.	CASDRTPNYGYTF	TGTGCCAGCGACAGGACCCCTAACTATGGCTACACCTTC
TRBV28	TRBD1	TRBJ1-5	.	CASSWGQGGNQPQHF	TGTGCCAGCAGTTGGGGACAGGGGGGAAATCAGCCCCAGCATTTT
TRBV5-1	TRBD1	TRBJ1-2	.	CASSYQGADGYTF	TGCGCCAGCAGCTACCAGGGGGCTGATGGCTACACCTTC
TRBV28	TRBD1	TRBJ2-2	.	CASSFLQGAVTGELFF	TGTGCCAGCAGTTTTTTGCAGGGGGCGGTCACCGGGGAGCTGTTTTTT
TRBV18	TRBD1	TRBJ2-5	.	CASSPRQGEETQYF	TGTGCCAGCTCACCACGACAGGGGGAAGAGACCCAGTACTTC
TRBV7-3	.	TRBJ2-5	.	CASSLTGGVVETQYF	TGTGCCAGCAGCTTAACAGGCGGAGTAGTAGAGACCCAGTACTTC
TRBV9	.	TRBJ1-2	.	CASRDSTNYGYTF	TGTGCCAGCAGGGACTCTACTAACTATGGCTACACCTTC
TRBV6-6	.	TRBJ2-3	.	CASSPRDSLLTDTQYF	TGTGCCAGCAGCCCTCGCGACTCACTACTCACAGATACGCAGTATTTT
TRBV19	TRBD1	TRBJ1-2	.	CASSISGTGFDGYTF	TGTGCCAGTAGTATATCCGGGACAGGGTTCGATGGCTACACCTTC
TRBV13	TRBD1	TRBJ1-3	once	CASSFRQGDSGNTIYF	TGTGCCAGCAGCTTCCGACAGGGCGACTCTGGAAACACCATATATTTT
TRBV19	TRBD1	TRBJ1-2	.	CASSGQGHYGYTF	TGTGCCAGTAGCGGACAGGGGCACTATGGCTACACCTTC
TRBV9	TRBD1	TRBJ1-1	.	CASSGLQGAGTEAFF	TGTGCCAGCAGCGGGCTACAGGGGGCAGGGACTGAAGCTTTCTTT
TRBV7-2	TRBD1	TRBJ1-3	.	CASSAQGATGNTIYF	TGTGCCAGCAGCGCTCAGGGGGCGACTGGAAACACCATATATTTT
TRBV3-1/TRBV3-2	.	TRBJ2-1	.	CASRPDGNSYNEQFF	TGTGCCAGCAGGCCCGACGGGAACTCCTACAATGAGCAGTTCTTC
TRBV10-2	TRBD2	TRBJ2-7	once	CASSDYTSDPSYEQYF	TGCGCCAGCAGTGACTACACTAGCGACCCGTCCTACGAGCAGTACTTC
TRBV6-2/TRBV6-3	TRBD1	TRBJ1-2	.	CASSYRDLKGALDYGYTF	TGTGCCAGCAGTTACAGGGATCTCAAGGGGGCATTAGACTATGGCTACACCTTC
TRBV10-3	.	TRBJ2-1	.	CAISDQVLRQFF	TGTGCCATCAGTGATCAGGTCCTCCGACAGTTCTTC
TRBV2	.	TRBJ1-4	.	CASSEAPQTNEKLFF	TGTGCCAGCAGTGAAGCGCCTCAGACTAATGAAAAACTGTTTTTT